A selection of T cell receptor beta chains follows, all from one sample in a study of cytomegalovirus exposure and HLA in healthy donors. TCRdb's copy holds only in-frame clones and misses some; the assay was immunoSEQ multiplex PCR. The table includes 110,000 to 150,000 clones, roughly 80% detected once. Material for sequencing was PBMCs. These receptors were obtained from a man in his forties in good health and CMV-seronegative. The CDR3 runs from the conserved cysteine through the conserved F or W. D genes are given only for firm matches. Size is omitted from some rows. Given values are once, few, many or a class for expanded clones.

D gene: -; clone size: -; J gene: TRBJ2-1; V gene: TRBV2; CDR3 protein: CASSGARSNEQFF; CDR3 DNA: TGTGCCAGCAGTGGTGCCAGATCAAATGAGCAGTTCTTC
D gene: TRBD1; clone size: -; J gene: TRBJ1-1; V gene: TRBV4-1; CDR3 protein: CASSLITGANTEAFF; CDR3 DNA: TGCGCCAGCAGCCTCATCACAGGGGCAAACACTGAAGCTTTCTTT
D gene: -; clone size: -; J gene: TRBJ1-1; V gene: TRBV6-5; CDR3 protein: CASRKPGSTEAFF; CDR3 DNA: TGTGCCAGCAGAAAACCGGGGAGCACTGAAGCTTTCTTT
D gene: TRBD1; clone size: -; J gene: TRBJ1-1; V gene: TRBV4-1; CDR3 protein: CASRRPGPQGAEAFF; CDR3 DNA: TGCGCCAGCAGGAGGCCCGGGCCCCAGGGGGCTGAAGCTTTCTTT
D gene: -; clone size: once; J gene: TRBJ1-2; V gene: TRBV4-1; CDR3 protein: CASSPQGKGYGYTF; CDR3 DNA: TGCGCCAGCAGCCCGCAGGGGAAGGGCTATGGCTACACCTTC
D gene: -; clone size: few; J gene: TRBJ2-3; V gene: TRBV30; CDR3 protein: CAWTFADTQYF; CDR3 DNA: TGTGCCTGGACATTTGCAGATACGCAGTATTTT
D gene: TRBD2; clone size: few; J gene: TRBJ2-7; V gene: TRBV10-2; CDR3 protein: CASSGSLSGKISYEQYF; CDR3 DNA: TGCGCCAGCAGTGGCTCTCTTAGCGGGAAGATCTCCTACGAGCAGTACTTC
D gene: -; clone size: -; J gene: TRBJ2-5; V gene: TRBV7-3; CDR3 protein: CASSSRGPRGQETQYF; CDR3 DNA: TGTGCCAGCAGCTCTAGGGGCCCCCGGGGGCAAGAGACCCAGTACTTC
D gene: -; clone size: -; J gene: TRBJ1-3; V gene: TRBV6-5; CDR3 protein: CASSWRQFLSGNTIYF; CDR3 DNA: TGTGCCAGCAGTTGGAGACAGTTTCTCTCTGGAAACACCATATATTTT
D gene: TRBD1; clone size: -; J gene: TRBJ1-5; V gene: TRBV19; CDR3 protein: CASKGQGARYSNQPQHF; CDR3 DNA: TGTGCCAGTAAGGGACAGGGGGCCCGCTATAGCAATCAGCCCCAGCATTTT
D gene: TRBD2; clone size: -; J gene: TRBJ2-7; V gene: TRBV7-9; CDR3 protein: CASRPGGAYEQYF; CDR3 DNA: TGTGCCAGCAGACCTGGGGGGGCCTACGAGCAGTACTTC
D gene: -; clone size: -; J gene: TRBJ1-4; V gene: TRBV7-8; CDR3 protein: CASSRGFGNEKLFF; CDR3 DNA: TGTGCCAGCAGCCGCGGGTTTGGTAATGAAAAACTGTTTTTT
D gene: -; clone size: -; J gene: TRBJ1-2; V gene: TRBV4-1; CDR3 protein: CASSQWARGTGSGYTF; CDR3 DNA: TGCGCCAGCAGCCAATGGGCAAGGGGCACAGGTAGCGGCTACACCTTC
D gene: -; clone size: -; J gene: TRBJ1-5; V gene: TRBV5-6; CDR3 protein: CASSDRNQPQHF; CDR3 DNA: TGTGCCAGCAGTGACAGGAATCAGCCCCAGCATTTT
D gene: TRBD1; clone size: once; J gene: TRBJ1-1; V gene: TRBV28; CDR3 protein: CASSTPRTGGAEAFF; CDR3 DNA: TGTGCCAGCAGTACACCCCGAACAGGGGGTGCTGAAGCTTTCTTT
D gene: TRBD2; clone size: -; J gene: TRBJ2-3; V gene: TRBV5-1; CDR3 protein: CASTLGGGVTDTQYF; CDR3 DNA: TGCGCCAGCACCCTAGGCGGGGGGGTCACAGATACGCAGTATTTT
D gene: -; clone size: -; J gene: TRBJ1-3; V gene: TRBV10-2; CDR3 protein: CASSSTGINSGNTIYF; CDR3 DNA: TGCGCCAGCAGTTCGACAGGCATCAACTCTGGAAACACCATATATTTT
D gene: -; clone size: -; J gene: TRBJ2-7; V gene: TRBV19; CDR3 protein: CASSLDGENYEQYF; CDR3 DNA: TGTGCCAGTAGTCTTGACGGGGAGAACTACGAGCAGTACTTC
D gene: TRBD1; clone size: -; J gene: TRBJ1-4; V gene: TRBV5-4; CDR3 protein: CASSLGTGTEKLFF; CDR3 DNA: TGTGCCAGCAGCCTCGGGACAGGGACTGAAAAACTGTTTTTT
D gene: TRBD2; clone size: -; J gene: TRBJ2-5; V gene: TRBV7-2; CDR3 protein: CASSLLLAGVLGTQYF; CDR3 DNA: TGTGCCAGCAGCTTATTGCTAGCGGGGGTACTTGGGACCCAGTACTTC
D gene: TRBD1; clone size: -; J gene: TRBJ1-2; V gene: TRBV18; CDR3 protein: CASSPDRGRFGYTF; CDR3 DNA: TGTGCCAGCTCACCGGACAGGGGAAGGTTTGGCTACACCTTC
D gene: TRBD1; clone size: -; J gene: TRBJ1-1; V gene: TRBV5-1; CDR3 protein: CASSWGTGGLGTEAFF; CDR3 DNA: TGCGCCAGCAGCTGGGGGACAGGGGGGCTTGGCACTGAAGCTTTCTTT
D gene: -; clone size: -; J gene: TRBJ2-7; V gene: TRBV7-9; CDR3 protein: CASRDLGSSYEQYF; CDR3 DNA: TGTGCCAGCAGGGACCTGGGGAGCTCCTACGAGCAGTACTTC
D gene: TRBD2; clone size: -; J gene: TRBJ2-7; V gene: TRBV13; CDR3 protein: CASSQLAGGIIHEQYF; CDR3 DNA: TGTGCCAGCAGCCAACTAGCGGGGGGGATTATCCACGAGCAGTACTTC
D gene: -; clone size: -; J gene: TRBJ1-6; V gene: TRBV23-1; CDR3 protein: CASSQSTGENSPLHF; CDR3 DNA: TGCGCCAGCAGTCAATCGACAGGAGAAAATTCACCCCTCCACTTT
D gene: TRBD1; clone size: -; J gene: TRBJ1-2; V gene: TRBV28; CDR3 protein: CASSFRAGGLWYGYTF; CDR3 DNA: TGTGCCAGCAGTTTTAGGGCAGGGGGGTTATGGTATGGCTACACCTTC
D gene: -; clone size: -; J gene: TRBJ1-1; V gene: TRBV18; CDR3 protein: CASSTNRNTEAFF; CDR3 DNA: TGTGCCAGCTCAACGAACAGAAACACTGAAGCTTTCTTT
D gene: TRBD1; clone size: once; J gene: TRBJ1-5; V gene: TRBV5-6; CDR3 protein: CASNRQGFQPQHF; CDR3 DNA: TGTGCCAGCAACCGACAGGGGTTTCAGCCCCAGCATTTT
D gene: TRBD1; clone size: -; J gene: TRBJ2-7; V gene: TRBV2; CDR3 protein: CASSESAGQGASEQYF; CDR3 DNA: TGTGCCAGCAGTGAATCCGCAGGACAGGGAGCTTCCGAGCAGTACTTC
D gene: TRBD1; clone size: -; J gene: TRBJ1-6; V gene: TRBV27; CDR3 protein: CASSLSTGTDSPLHF; CDR3 DNA: TGTGCCAGCAGTTTGTCCACCGGGACAGATTCACCCCTCCACTTT
D gene: -; clone size: -; J gene: TRBJ1-5; V gene: TRBV10-3; CDR3 protein: CAISERGRVQPQHF; CDR3 DNA: TGTGCCATCAGTGAGAGGGGCAGGGTTCAGCCCCAGCATTTT
D gene: -; clone size: -; J gene: TRBJ2-7; V gene: TRBV19; CDR3 protein: CASSIIGGTVPLEQYF; CDR3 DNA: TGTGCCAGTAGTATTATAGGCGGGACAGTTCCTCTCGAGCAGTACTTC
D gene: -; clone size: once; J gene: TRBJ2-1; V gene: TRBV7-2; CDR3 protein: CASSSNPGGQFF; CDR3 DNA: TGTGCCAGCAGCTCCAATCCCGGGGGGCAGTTCTTC
D gene: TRBD1; clone size: -; J gene: TRBJ1-2; V gene: TRBV5-1; CDR3 protein: CASSNGQGNYGYTF; CDR3 DNA: TGCGCCAGCAGCAACGGACAGGGAAACTATGGCTACACCTTC